A selection of T cell receptor beta chains follows, all from one sample in a study of human T cells and chemical hapten exposure. TCRdb re-called the RACE reads through MiXCR, storing one row per CDR3 protein. The profile covers more than 300,000 distinct CDR3 sequences, with approximately 5.1% appearing a single time and just over 2.5% taken by the ten largest. The source was whole blood, collected in connection with sensitization to the hapten diphenylcyclopropenone (DPC). The receptors derive from a woman aged 45-59 years with alopecia areata. Some clones in this sample may be carry-over from other donors' samples. Each CDR3 is given with its conserved first and last residue. A D gene is named only where the DNA matches it firmly. Expanded clones are given a class, and other clones once, few, many or no size at all.

v_call: TRBV2; clone_size: -; d_call: TRBD1; j_call: TRBJ2-7; cdr3_nt: TGTGCCAGCAGTTCAGACAGGGGCTACGAGCAGTACTTC; cdr3_aa: CASSSDRGYEQYF
v_call: TRBV27; clone_size: -; d_call: -; j_call: TRBJ2-3; cdr3_nt: TGTGCCAGCAGTTGGCAGCTCACAGATACGCAGTATTTT; cdr3_aa: CASSWQLTDTQYF
v_call: TRBV7-2; clone_size: -; d_call: -; j_call: TRBJ2-7; cdr3_nt: TGTGCCAGCAGCCCGACGACAGCGGTTTACGAGCAGTACTTC; cdr3_aa: CASSPTTAVYEQYF
v_call: TRBV5-6; clone_size: many; d_call: -; j_call: TRBJ2-5; cdr3_nt: TGTGCCAGCAGCTACGAGCAGGAGGAGCAGTACTTC; cdr3_aa: CASSYEQEEQYF
v_call: TRBV5-1; clone_size: -; d_call: TRBD2; j_call: TRBJ2-3; cdr3_nt: TGCGCCAGCAGCCCCCTGCGGACTAGCGGGAGAACAGATACGCAGTATTTT; cdr3_aa: CASSPLRTSGRTDTQYF
v_call: TRBV7-8; clone_size: many; d_call: TRBD1; j_call: TRBJ2-4; cdr3_nt: TGTGCCAGCAGCCGGACCCGGACAGGGGGGAGTGACAAAAACATTCAGTACTTC; cdr3_aa: CASSRTRTGGSDKNIQYF
v_call: TRBV20-1; clone_size: many; d_call: TRBD1; j_call: TRBJ2-7; cdr3_nt: TGCAGTGCTGCCCGGGACAGGGGGCCGTACGAGCAGTACTTC; cdr3_aa: CSAARDRGPYEQYF
v_call: TRBV20-1; clone_size: -; d_call: -; j_call: TRBJ2-3; cdr3_nt: TGCAGTGCTAGAGAGTGGGGTCCCGATACGCAGTATTTT; cdr3_aa: CSAREWGPDTQYF
v_call: TRBV7-2; clone_size: -; d_call: -; j_call: TRBJ2-1; cdr3_nt: TGTGCCATAGAGCCTAGGGGCAACAATGAGCAGTTCTTC; cdr3_aa: CAIEPRGNNEQFF
v_call: TRBV29-1; clone_size: many; d_call: -; j_call: TRBJ2-1; cdr3_nt: TGCAGCGTCCCACTGACTAGTCCCTACAATGAGCAGTTCTTC; cdr3_aa: CSVPLTSPYNEQFF
v_call: TRBV7-3; clone_size: few; d_call: -; j_call: TRBJ2-1; cdr3_nt: TGTGCCAGCAGCCGGGGCGGGGGCCCCCAAGAGAATGAGCAGTTCTTC; cdr3_aa: CASSRGGGPQENEQFF
v_call: TRBV12-3/TRBV12-4; clone_size: many; d_call: -; j_call: TRBJ1-2; cdr3_nt: TGTGCCAGCAGTTCTACGACAATTCTATGGAATGGCTACACCTTC; cdr3_aa: CASSSTTILWNGYTF
v_call: TRBV28; clone_size: many; d_call: -; j_call: TRBJ1-6; cdr3_nt: TGTGCCAGCAGTTTAACAGGCATCTCCTATAATTCACCCCTCCACTTT; cdr3_aa: CASSLTGISYNSPLHF
v_call: TRBV27; clone_size: -; d_call: TRBD1; j_call: TRBJ2-3; cdr3_nt: TGTGCCAGCAGTCAACCGGGACAGGGGTCAGATACGCAGTATTTT; cdr3_aa: CASSQPGQGSDTQYF
v_call: TRBV10-3; clone_size: -; d_call: -; j_call: TRBJ2-1; cdr3_nt: TGTGCCACCTCCGTAGGTTGGGAGCAGTTCTTC; cdr3_aa: CATSVGWEQFF
v_call: TRBV27; clone_size: few; d_call: TRBD1; j_call: TRBJ2-3; cdr3_nt: TGTGCCAGCAGTGTCCGGGACAGGGTCGCAGATACGCAGTATTTT; cdr3_aa: CASSVRDRVADTQYF
v_call: TRBV5-8; clone_size: -; d_call: -; j_call: TRBJ2-7; cdr3_nt: TGTGCCAGCAGCTACGGACCGGACCCCGCCTACGAGCAGTACTTC; cdr3_aa: CASSYGPDPAYEQYF
v_call: TRBV7-9; clone_size: many; d_call: TRBD2; j_call: TRBJ2-1; cdr3_nt: TGTGCCAGCAGCTTGGGGACTAGCAATGAGCAGTTCTTC; cdr3_aa: CASSLGTSNEQFF
v_call: TRBV7-2; clone_size: many; d_call: TRBD2; j_call: TRBJ2-3; cdr3_nt: TGTGCCAGCAGCTTAGGGGAGGGAAGAACAGATACGCAGTATTTT; cdr3_aa: CASSLGEGRTDTQYF
v_call: TRBV28; clone_size: many; d_call: -; j_call: TRBJ2-3; cdr3_nt: TGTGCCAGCAGCGGGTTGGCCTCTCCAAGCACAGATACGCAGTATTTT; cdr3_aa: CASSGLASPSTDTQYF
v_call: TRBV6-5; clone_size: -; d_call: -; j_call: TRBJ2-2; cdr3_nt: TGTGCCAGCAGTCAGGCTGGGGCAGACACCGGGGAGCTGTTTTTT; cdr3_aa: CASSQAGADTGELFF
v_call: TRBV10-3; clone_size: few; d_call: -; j_call: TRBJ1-2; cdr3_nt: TGTGCCATCAGTGAGGCAGGGGCGGACTATGGCTACACCTTC; cdr3_aa: CAISEAGADYGYTF
v_call: TRBV10-3; clone_size: many; d_call: -; j_call: TRBJ2-5; cdr3_nt: TGTGCCATCAGCCCCGAGGTGGAGGAGACCCAGTACTTC; cdr3_aa: CAISPEVEETQYF
v_call: TRBV6-6; clone_size: few; d_call: -; j_call: TRBJ1-5; cdr3_nt: TGTGCCAGCACCTTCAAGTCGGGGCCTAATCAGCCCCAGCATTTT; cdr3_aa: CASTFKSGPNQPQHF
v_call: TRBV20-1; clone_size: many; d_call: -; j_call: TRBJ1-2; cdr3_nt: TGCAGTGTAGCGATGGGCTACACCTTC; cdr3_aa: CSVAMGYTF
v_call: TRBV6-6; clone_size: -; d_call: TRBD1; j_call: TRBJ2-7; cdr3_nt: TGTGCCAGCAGTTCTCCACCACCGGACAGGGGTGAAAGCTACGAGCAGTACTTC; cdr3_aa: CASSSPPPDRGESYEQYF
v_call: TRBV18; clone_size: many; d_call: -; j_call: TRBJ2-7; cdr3_nt: TGTGCCAGCTCACCTCCGGGTCGGCCTGAGGAGCAGTACTTC; cdr3_aa: CASSPPGRPEEQYF
v_call: TRBV11-2; clone_size: few; d_call: -; j_call: TRBJ2-3; cdr3_nt: TGTGCCAGCAGCTTAGTGGGGGGGGCTGAAGATACGCAGTATTTT; cdr3_aa: CASSLVGGAEDTQYF